The rows below give T cell receptor beta chains drawn from one sample of a study of control samples from healthy donors and cancer patients. This table comes from immunoSEQ multiplex PCR, and its TCRdb copy is limited to in-frame clones, with some not included. Here the sample spans roughly 450,000 clones, 90% being singletons. Material: PBMCs. These receptors originate from a man in his forties with head and neck cancer. Each CDR3 is given with its conserved first and last residue. The D gene is left open where the match is weak. For some rows the clone size is stated as once, few or many, or as a class when expanded; others skip it.

abundance: .
d_gene: .
v_gene: TRBV4-3
j_gene: TRBJ1-3
CDR3nt: TGCGCCAGCAGCCAAGAGGCTACCATCGGAAACACCATATATTTT
CDR3aa: CASSQEATIGNTIYF

abundance: .
d_gene: .
v_gene: TRBV5-1
j_gene: TRBJ1-3
CDR3nt: TGCGCCAGCAGCCCCTTAAGGGGTACTGGAAACACCATATATTTT
CDR3aa: CASSPLRGTGNTIYF

abundance: .
d_gene: TRBD1
v_gene: TRBV19
j_gene: TRBJ1-5
CDR3nt: TGTGCCAGTAGTGGACAGGGGGCCAGCAATCAGCCCCAGCATTTT
CDR3aa: CASSGQGASNQPQHF

abundance: .
d_gene: TRBD1
v_gene: TRBV2
j_gene: TRBJ1-5
CDR3nt: TGTGCCAGCAGGATGAGTCGAGGGGGCGGTCAGCCCCAGCATTTT
CDR3aa: CASRMSRGGGQPQHF

abundance: .
d_gene: .
v_gene: TRBV4-1
j_gene: TRBJ1-4
CDR3nt: TGCGCCAGCAGCCAAGTCCGGTCCGAAGGGGATGAAAAACTGTTTTTT
CDR3aa: CASSQVRSEGDEKLFF

abundance: few
d_gene: .
v_gene: TRBV12-3/TRBV12-4
j_gene: TRBJ1-4
CDR3nt: TGTGCCAGCAGTTTCTCGGATGATGAAAAACTGTTTTTT
CDR3aa: CASSFSDDEKLFF

abundance: .
d_gene: .
v_gene: TRBV19
j_gene: TRBJ1-4
CDR3nt: TGTGCCAGTAGTATTGGCAACCTCGCAACTAATGAAAAACTGTTTTTT
CDR3aa: CASSIGNLATNEKLFF

abundance: .
d_gene: .
v_gene: TRBV14
j_gene: TRBJ2-5
CDR3nt: TGTGCCAGCAGCCAGGTACTGCAAGAGACCCAGTACTTC
CDR3aa: CASSQVLQETQYF

abundance: .
d_gene: .
v_gene: TRBV18
j_gene: TRBJ1-1
CDR3nt: TGTGCCAGCTCACAAACAACGAACACTGAAGCTTTCTTT
CDR3aa: CASSQTTNTEAFF

abundance: .
d_gene: TRBD1
v_gene: TRBV5-1
j_gene: TRBJ1-3
CDR3nt: TGCGCCAGCAGCCCACGGACAGGGGGAGGTGGAAACACCATATATTTT
CDR3aa: CASSPRTGGGGNTIYF

abundance: .
d_gene: .
v_gene: TRBV7-3
j_gene: TRBJ1-6
CDR3nt: TGTGCCAGCAGCTCGTCGGACTACAGAAATTCACCCCTCCACTTT
CDR3aa: CASSSSDYRNSPLHF

abundance: .
d_gene: TRBD2
v_gene: TRBV5-5
j_gene: TRBJ2-7
CDR3nt: TGTGCCAGCAGTTCGCGACCTGCGGGGGGCTCCTACGAGCAGTACTTC
CDR3aa: CASSSRPAGGSYEQYF

abundance: .
d_gene: .
v_gene: TRBV7-3
j_gene: TRBJ1-6
CDR3nt: TGTGCCAGCAGCCGTGGGACCGATTCACCCCTCCACTTT
CDR3aa: CASSRGTDSPLHF

abundance: .
d_gene: TRBD2
v_gene: TRBV25-1
j_gene: TRBJ2-3
CDR3nt: TGTGCCAGCAGACTAGCGGGAGATTCTGGAACGCAGTATTTT
CDR3aa: CASRLAGDSGTQYF

abundance: .
d_gene: TRBD1
v_gene: TRBV7-9
j_gene: TRBJ1-2
CDR3nt: TGTGCCAGCAGCTCGCCAGGGACAGGTGGGGGCTATGGCTACACCTTC
CDR3aa: CASSSPGTGGGYGYTF

abundance: .
d_gene: .
v_gene: TRBV15
j_gene: TRBJ2-7
CDR3nt: TGTGCCACCAGCAGAGATGGGAGAGGGGAGCAGTACTTC
CDR3aa: CATSRDGRGEQYF

abundance: .
d_gene: TRBD2
v_gene: TRBV7-2
j_gene: TRBJ2-2
CDR3nt: TGTGCCAGCAGCCCACTAGGCGGGGGGAACACCGGGGAGCTGTTTTTT
CDR3aa: CASSPLGGGNTGELFF

abundance: .
d_gene: .
v_gene: TRBV7-6
j_gene: TRBJ1-5
CDR3nt: TGTGCCAGCAGCTTAGCCGCGGGCACAAATCAGCCCCAGCATTTT
CDR3aa: CASSLAAGTNQPQHF

abundance: .
d_gene: .
v_gene: TRBV30
j_gene: TRBJ2-5
CDR3nt: TGTGCCTGGAGTGGGAACAGGGTTCAAGAGACCCAGTACTTC
CDR3aa: CAWSGNRVQETQYF

abundance: .
d_gene: .
v_gene: TRBV2
j_gene: TRBJ2-5
CDR3nt: TGTGCCAGCAGTACCCAAGAGACCCAGTACTTC
CDR3aa: CASSTQETQYF

abundance: .
d_gene: .
v_gene: TRBV7-3
j_gene: TRBJ2-1
CDR3nt: TGTGCCAGCAGCCGCTACCCCTCGACAGGGACTAGGAACAATGAGCAGTTCTTC
CDR3aa: CASSRYPSTGTRNNEQFF

abundance: .
d_gene: .
v_gene: TRBV28
j_gene: TRBJ1-1
CDR3nt: TGTGCCAGCAGTTTGATGCAAAAGGGAGCTTTCTTT
CDR3aa: CASSLMQKGAFF

abundance: .
d_gene: .
v_gene: TRBV19
j_gene: TRBJ1-2
CDR3nt: TGTGCCAGTACCCCGAAGGAGGGACCCGGCGGCTACACCTTC
CDR3aa: CASTPKEGPGGYTF

abundance: .
d_gene: .
v_gene: TRBV27
j_gene: TRBJ1-1
CDR3nt: TGTGCCAGCAGTAGGGACGGTGGAAGGACTGAAGCTTTCTTT
CDR3aa: CASSRDGGRTEAFF

abundance: .
d_gene: TRBD2
v_gene: TRBV18
j_gene: TRBJ2-6
CDR3nt: TGTGCCAGCTCACCACCTCGGGGGGGGACATCTGGGGCCAACGTCCTGACTTTC
CDR3aa: CASSPPRGGTSGANVLTF

abundance: .
d_gene: TRBD1
v_gene: TRBV19
j_gene: TRBJ1-1
CDR3nt: TGTGCCAGTAGTATAGAGGGGGGACAGGGTATCGAAGCTTTCTTT
CDR3aa: CASSIEGGQGIEAFF

abundance: .
d_gene: .
v_gene: TRBV7-9
j_gene: TRBJ1-2
CDR3nt: TGTGCCAGCAGCTTAAGAGGATCGGACAGCAAGACGGGCTACACCTTC
CDR3aa: CASSLRGSDSKTGYTF

abundance: .
d_gene: .
v_gene: TRBV18
j_gene: TRBJ2-1
CDR3nt: TGTGCCAGCTCACCACAGTCCCCCGGGCTTGGGTACAATGAGCAGTTCTTC
CDR3aa: CASSPQSPGLGYNEQFF

abundance: .
d_gene: TRBD2
v_gene: TRBV3-1/TRBV3-2
j_gene: TRBJ2-3
CDR3nt: TGTGCCAGCAGCCTTCCTAGGCCCGGGACTAGCGGGGGGGCCGTTGCTGATACGCAGTATTTT
CDR3aa: CASSLPRPGTSGGAVADTQYF

abundance: .
d_gene: .
v_gene: TRBV28
j_gene: TRBJ2-2
CDR3nt: TGTGCCAGCAGTGCCCCCAGGGAGAACACCGGGGAGCTGTTTTTT
CDR3aa: CASSAPRENTGELFF

abundance: .
d_gene: .
v_gene: TRBV3-1/TRBV3-2
j_gene: TRBJ1-2
CDR3nt: TGTGCCAGCAGCCAGGCGGGACCGACTCCCTACACCTTC
CDR3aa: CASSQAGPTPYTF

abundance: .
d_gene: .
v_gene: TRBV3-1/TRBV3-2
j_gene: TRBJ1-1
CDR3nt: TGTGCCAGCAGCCTCCCGTTAGGGTTGAGCGCTTTCTTT
CDR3aa: CASSLPLGLSAFF

abundance: .
d_gene: .
v_gene: TRBV27
j_gene: TRBJ2-5
CDR3nt: TGTGCCAGCAGTTACAGGGTTGGGGGCGAAGAGACCCAGTACTTC
CDR3aa: CASSYRVGGEETQYF

abundance: .
d_gene: TRBD2
v_gene: TRBV4-1
j_gene: TRBJ2-1
CDR3nt: TGCGCCAGCAGCCTACCTGAGGGGAAAAGCGGGAGGGGGGCCAATGAGCAGTTCTTC
CDR3aa: CASSLPEGKSGRGANEQFF

abundance: .
d_gene: TRBD2
v_gene: TRBV6-4
j_gene: TRBJ2-1
CDR3nt: TGTGCCAGCAGCTGGACTAGCGATCCGGGTGAGCAGTTCTTC
CDR3aa: CASSWTSDPGEQFF

abundance: few
d_gene: .
v_gene: TRBV6-1
j_gene: TRBJ1-3
CDR3nt: TGTGCCAGCAGTGAAAGCGGGGATAACACCATATATTTT
CDR3aa: CASSESGDNTIYF

abundance: .
d_gene: .
v_gene: TRBV27
j_gene: TRBJ2-1
CDR3nt: TGTGCCAGCAGTCGGACAGGCTTAGCGGGATCCCTCAATGAGCAGTTCTTC
CDR3aa: CASSRTGLAGSLNEQFF

abundance: once
d_gene: .
v_gene: TRBV2
j_gene: TRBJ2-1
CDR3nt: TGTGCCAGCGGCCCCAATGAGCAGTTCTTC
CDR3aa: CASGPNEQFF

abundance: few
d_gene: .
v_gene: TRBV19
j_gene: TRBJ1-5
CDR3nt: TGTGCCAGTAGTATGCAGGAACACAGGGTCAATCAGCCCCAGCATTTT
CDR3aa: CASSMQEHRVNQPQHF

abundance: .
d_gene: .
v_gene: TRBV19
j_gene: TRBJ1-6
CDR3nt: TGTGCCAGTAGTATGAGCGCGAGCTCCTATAATTCACCCCTCCACTTT
CDR3aa: CASSMSASSYNSPLHF

abundance: .
d_gene: .
v_gene: TRBV28
j_gene: TRBJ2-7
CDR3nt: TGTGCCAGCACCGGGGCCTACGAGCAGTACTTC
CDR3aa: CASTGAYEQYF

abundance: .
d_gene: .
v_gene: TRBV19
j_gene: TRBJ1-5
CDR3nt: TGTGCCAGTAGTATAGCGGGAACCAGGGTGGCCAATCAGCCCCAGCATTTT
CDR3aa: CASSIAGTRVANQPQHF

abundance: .
d_gene: .
v_gene: TRBV28
j_gene: TRBJ1-2
CDR3nt: TGTGCCACCATAAGGGCCGACAGATACTATGGCTACACCTTC
CDR3aa: CATIRADRYYGYTF

abundance: .
d_gene: .
v_gene: TRBV7-6
j_gene: TRBJ2-7
CDR3nt: TGTGCCAGCAGCCTGGACAGACCCTACGAGCAGTACTTC
CDR3aa: CASSLDRPYEQYF

abundance: .
d_gene: TRBD1
v_gene: TRBV6-6
j_gene: TRBJ2-7
CDR3nt: TGTGCCAGCAGTTACGGGGACAGTAGCCACGAGCAGTACTTC
CDR3aa: CASSYGDSSHEQYF

abundance: .
d_gene: .
v_gene: TRBV6-1
j_gene: TRBJ1-1
CDR3nt: TGTGCCAGCAGTGAAGCGAACACTGAAGCTTTCTTT
CDR3aa: CASSEANTEAFF

abundance: .
d_gene: .
v_gene: TRBV9
j_gene: TRBJ1-5
CDR3nt: TGTGCCAGCAGCCGAGGAGAGGGATCTCGTCAGCCCCAGCATTTT
CDR3aa: CASSRGEGSRQPQHF

abundance: .
d_gene: .
v_gene: TRBV4-2
j_gene: TRBJ2-7
CDR3nt: TGTGCCAGCAGCCAAAGGGGCCGGGAGCACTACGAGCAGTACTTC
CDR3aa: CASSQRGREHYEQYF

abundance: .
d_gene: .
v_gene: TRBV6-6
j_gene: TRBJ1-6
CDR3nt: TGTGCCAGCAGTTACTCATCGGGCTATAATTCACCCCTCCACTTT
CDR3aa: CASSYSSGYNSPLHF

abundance: .
d_gene: TRBD1
v_gene: TRBV29-1
j_gene: TRBJ2-5
CDR3nt: TGCAGCGTCCGCGTACAGGGGGCAAGGGAGACCCAGTACTTC
CDR3aa: CSVRVQGARETQYF

abundance: once
d_gene: .
v_gene: TRBV6-2/TRBV6-3
j_gene: TRBJ2-2
CDR3nt: TGTGCCAGCAGTAAAGCCGGGGAGCTGTTTTTT
CDR3aa: CASSKAGELFF

abundance: .
d_gene: TRBD2
v_gene: TRBV11-1
j_gene: TRBJ2-7
CDR3nt: TGTGCCAGCAGTCAACCCGGGACTAGCGGTGAGCAGTACTTC
CDR3aa: CASSQPGTSGEQYF

abundance: few
d_gene: .
v_gene: TRBV19
j_gene: TRBJ2-1
CDR3nt: TGTGCCAGTAGTATAATCTCAGGGACTGAGCAGTTCTTC
CDR3aa: CASSIISGTEQFF

abundance: .
d_gene: TRBD1
v_gene: TRBV19
j_gene: TRBJ1-2
CDR3nt: TGTGCCAGTAGGACAGGGGACCCATATGGCTACACCTTC
CDR3aa: CASRTGDPYGYTF

abundance: few
d_gene: .
v_gene: TRBV7-8
j_gene: TRBJ1-1
CDR3nt: TGTGCCAGCAGCTTAGAAAACAGGTTAATGAACACTGAAGCTTTCTTT
CDR3aa: CASSLENRLMNTEAFF

abundance: .
d_gene: .
v_gene: TRBV27
j_gene: TRBJ2-1
CDR3nt: TGTGCCAGCAGTCTACGAAGGACAGTCATCGGATCCTACAATGAGCAGTTCTTC
CDR3aa: CASSLRRTVIGSYNEQFF

abundance: .
d_gene: TRBD1
v_gene: TRBV2
j_gene: TRBJ2-7
CDR3nt: TGTGCCAGCAGCTGGACAGGGTCGGAGCAGTACTTC
CDR3aa: CASSWTGSEQYF